Listed here are 21 T cell receptor beta chains from one sample, sequenced in a study of blood T cells in healthy people across ages. Primed by a sample-barcoded 5' primer and a J-beta primer mix, a second PCR proceeded for about 7 to 11 cycles. TCRdb called the 5' RACE reads again in MiXCR, with one record for every CDR3 protein. In the table there are roughly 1,500,000 distinct CDR3 sequences, about 43% of which are singletons. The specimen sequenced was blood. The receptor set was obtained from a young woman in good health.

This clonotype was seen a handful of times. The V gene is TRBV6-5, the J gene TRBJ2-5; tentatively, D is TRBD2 (6 bases). In germline, CDR1 is MNHEY, CDR2 SVGAGI. The CDR3 is made up of 17 amino acids. V shed 0 bases and J shed 2 bases, with 16 bases lying between them. The CDR3 sequence is CASSYSYAGSGQETQYF. CDR3 DNA: TGTGCCAGCAGTTACTCGTATGCCGGGAGCGGGCAAGAGACCCAGTACTTC.

The table lists this clonotype with a few counts. J is TRBJ2-7 and V is TRBV5-1; possibly TRBD1 for D (5 bases). This CDR3 spans 13 amino acids. The V gene lost 4 bases and the J gene lost 1 base, with 9 bases spanning the gap. CDR1 SGHRS and CDR2 YFSETQ come from the germline V gene. For the CDR3, the DNA is TGCGCCAGCAGCACGGACAATTCCTACGAGCAGTACTTC. Translated, it gives CASSTDNSYEQYF.

This clonotype was seen only a few times. V usage is TRBV3-1 and J usage is TRBJ1-1; D not resolved. CDR3 length: 15 amino acids. Germline CDR1 reads LGHDT; CDR2 reads YNNKEL (reference sequence). V was trimmed by 1 base and J by 6 bases, leaving 15 bases between them. CDR3 residues: CASSQVRTKRAEAFF. The CDR3 DNA is TGTGCCAGCAGCCAAGTACGTACGAAACGGGCTGAAGCTTTCTTT.

The chain links TRBV4-2 to TRBJ2-1; TRBD1 is a possible D gene (6 bases). Looked up from germline, CDR1 is LGHNA and CDR2 is YNFKEQ. This CDR3 has 15 amino acids. Trimming cost V 4 bases and J 3 bases, with 13 bases left between them. CDR3 sequence reads: CASSRGTILYNEQFF. DNA for the CDR3: TGTGCCAGCAGCCGAGGGACAATACTCTACAATGAGCAGTTCTTC.

The chain has TRBV24-1 and TRBJ2-1, with D possibly matching TRBD2 (6 bases). Germline V gene lookup returns CDR1 KGHDR and CDR2 SFDVKD. Trimming shortened V by 3 bases and J by 6 bases, and 8 bases separated the two germline ends. CDR3 length equals 13 residues. DNA for the CDR3: TGTGCCACCAGTGATCGAGCGGGCAATGAGCAGTTCTTC. Amino acid sequence: CATSDRAGNEQFF.

The chain employs TRBV3-1 and TRBJ1-2; D ambiguous. Per germline, CDR1 LGHDT and CDR2 YNNKEL (reference sequence). Trimming removed 4 bases from V and 8 bases from J, with 17 bases in between. The length of the CDR3 is 14 residues. The CDR3 nucleotides read TGTGCCAGCAGCCGCGCGGGCCCCCTATCGGGCTACACCTTC. It is translated as CASSRAGPLSGYTF.

This clonotype was observed a few times. The chain employs TRBV25-1 and TRBJ2-5; D perhaps matches TRBD2 (5 bases). Germline V gene sequence: CDR1 MGHDK, CDR2 SYGVNS. The CDR3 is 15 residues long. V dropped 1 base and J dropped 11 bases, with 20 bases sitting between them. The CDR3 protein is CASSEWSGSVWEQYF. The CDR3 region has the DNA TGTGCCAGCAGTGAATGGTCAGGCAGTGTATGGGAGCAGTACTTC.

The genes are TRBV12-3 or TRBV12-4 and TRBJ2-3; 8 bases align to TRBD2. This CDR3 region has 14 residues. V lost 7 bases and J lost 5; bases outside the gene matches: 8. The CDR3 nucleotides are TGTGCCAGCAACGGGGGACTAGTCCTAGATACGCAGTATTTT. It is translated as CASNGGLVLDTQYF.

This clonotype showed up just a few times. The CDR3 is CASSSFKEGPRNEQFF. The CDR3 nucleotides read TGTGCCAGCAGTTCCTTTAAGGAGGGCCCAAGGAATGAGCAGTTCTTC. The chain is built from TRBV27 and TRBJ2-1, with D perhaps matching TRBD2 (6 bases). Germline loops: CDR1 MNHEY, CDR2 SMNVEV (reference sequence). There are 16 residues in the CDR3. The V end was cut by 4 bases, the J end by 7 bases, with 20 bases between.

The rearrangement uses TRBV20-1 and TRBJ2-7, with TRBD2 matching over 7 bases. The V gene's germline CDR1 is DFQATT and CDR2 SNEGSKA (reference sequence). CDR3 length equals 15 residues. The ends lost 1 base at V and 3 bases at J; junction bases unmatched: 9. DNA of the CDR3: TGCAGTGCTAGAGGGTCGAGCGGGGATTACTACGAGCAGTACTTC. It translates to CSARGSSGDYYEQYF.

The chain couples TRBV2 to TRBJ1-5; 7 bases line up with TRBD1. Per the germline V gene, CDR1 is SNHLY and CDR2 is FYNNEI. The J segment lost 1 base and the V segment lost 4 bases, leaving 4 bases of the junction unmatched. The CDR3 is 15 residues long. CDR3 nucleotide sequence: TGTGCCAGCAGTGTGGAGGGGGCGAGCAATCAGCCCCAGCATTTT. It yields the protein CASSVEGASNQPQHF.

A few counts support this clonotype. The chain combines TRBV4-1 with TRBJ1-1; tentatively, D is TRBD1 (5 bases). The germline V gene encodes CDR1 MGHRA and CDR2 YSYEKL. V lost 3 bases, J lost 7 bases, and 12 bases lay in between. The CDR3 contains 13 residues. The CDR3 protein is CASSHQGAVEAFF. For the CDR3, the DNA is TGCGCCAGCAGCCATCAAGGGGCAGTTGAAGCTTTCTTT.

The genes are TRBV7-2 and TRBJ2-2, with D perhaps matching TRBD2 (6 bases). V lost 5 bases and J 0 bases, leaving 22 bases between the germline ends. Per the germline V gene, CDR1 is SGHTA and CDR2 is FQGNSA. The CDR3 has 19 residues. This CDR3 is CASSQTLEAGRTNTGELFF. The CDR3 DNA reads as TGTGCCAGCAGCCAGACCCTCGAGGCGGGAAGAACGAACACCGGGGAGCTGTTTTTT.

The chain employs TRBV4-1 and TRBJ1-4; D gene ambiguous. V lost 1 base to trimming and J lost 7 bases, with 7 bases between them. Germline loops: CDR1 MGHRA, CDR2 YSYEKL. The CDR3 is 13 amino acids. The CDR3 sequence is CASSQGQPEKLFF. The CDR3 bases are TGCGCCAGCAGCCAAGGTCAACCTGAAAAACTGTTTTTT.

This clonotype was found a few times. V and J are TRBV7-9 and TRBJ1-2; TRBD1 is a possible D gene (6 bases). CDR1 is SEHNR, CDR2 FQNEAQ, per germline (reference sequence). The V and J ends lost 2 bases and 2 bases respectively, with 15 bases between them. The CDR3 spans 16 residues. The CDR3 spells CASSLRQGPSNYGYTF. CDR3 nucleotide sequence: TGTGCCAGCAGCTTAAGGCAGGGGCCCTCAAACTATGGCTACACCTTC.

Points on this clonotype: This may be a read error: a much more frequent sequence differs by one nucleotide. The CDR3 spells CASIGGTLDTQYF. CDR3 coding DNA: TGTGCCAGCATTGGGGGGACATTAGATACGCAGTATTTT. The rearrangement joins TRBV25-1 to TRBJ2-3; D might be TRBD1 or TRBD2, each matching 6 bases. Germline-derived CDR1 and CDR2 are MGHDK and SYGVNS. CDR3 length: 13 residues. V was pared by 7 bases and J by 5 bases, with 13 bases between. Together with reference TRBV25-1 and TRBJ2-3, the CDR3 gives the full variable domain: EADIYQTPRYLVIGTGKKITLECSQTMGHDKMYWYQQDPGMELHLIHYSYGVNSTEKGDLSSESTVSRIRTEHFPLTLESARPSHTSQYLCASIGGTLDTQYFGPGTRLTVL.

The V and J genes are TRBV30 and TRBJ2-4; D might be TRBD1 or TRBD2, each matching 6 bases. The tail of the sequence fits TRBJ2-7 better, so the J call may be wrong. This CDR3 is built from 12 residues. Germline V gene lookup returns CDR1 GTSNPN and CDR2 SVGIG (reference sequence). CDR3 in DNA: TGTGCCTGGAGTGTAAGGGGGGTCGAGCAGTACTTC. The encoded protein is CAWSVRGVEQYF.

The chain couples TRBV12-3 or TRBV12-4 to TRBJ2-7; weak D call: TRBD1 (6 bases). CDR3 length: 15 residues. V dropped 5 bases and J dropped 0 bases, with 14 bases sitting between them. CDR3 region: CASSLRQDLSYEQYF. CDR3 DNA sequence: TGTGCCAGCAGTCTCCGACAGGACCTCTCCTACGAGCAGTACTTC.

The chain carries TRBV7-9 and TRBJ2-7; the D is unclear. The CDR3 runs 14 residues. Trimming pared 5 bases from V and 2 bases from J, leaving 13 bases between. Per the germline V gene, CDR1 is SEHNR and CDR2 is FQNEAQ (reference sequence). The CDR3 region is CASSLLPATYEQYF. The CDR3 DNA reads TGTGCCAGCAGCCTTTTGCCGGCCACCTACGAGCAGTACTTC. The variable domain in full, with the rest retrieved from reference TRBV7-9 and TRBJ2-7, is DTGVSQNPRHKITKRGQNVTFRCDPISEHNRLYWYRQTLGQGPEFLTYFQNEAQLEKSRLLSDRFSAERPKGSFSTLEIQRTEQGDSAMYLCASSLLPATYEQYFGPGTRLTVT.

DNA for the CDR3: TGCAGTGCGAGCCCGATTGCGGGGGGTGAAGCTTTCTTT. Encoded protein: CSASPIAGGEAFF. The V call is TRBV20-1, the J call TRBJ1-1, with D possibly TRBD1 on 5 matching bases. Trimming removed 6 bases from V and 7 bases from J, with 18 bases in between. The V gene's germline CDR1 is DFQATT and CDR2 SNEGSKA (reference sequence). The CDR3 length is 13 residues.

CDR3: CASATGVGNQPQHF. The DNA for the CDR3 is TGTGCCAGCGCGACAGGGGTCGGAAATCAGCCCCAGCATTTT. The chain couples TRBV28 to TRBJ1-5, with 8 nucleotides matching TRBD1. The length of the CDR3 is 14 residues. Germline trimming cut 8 bases from V and 4 bases from J; bases unmatched to any gene: 7. Per the germline V gene, CDR1 is MDHEN and CDR2 is SYDVKM.